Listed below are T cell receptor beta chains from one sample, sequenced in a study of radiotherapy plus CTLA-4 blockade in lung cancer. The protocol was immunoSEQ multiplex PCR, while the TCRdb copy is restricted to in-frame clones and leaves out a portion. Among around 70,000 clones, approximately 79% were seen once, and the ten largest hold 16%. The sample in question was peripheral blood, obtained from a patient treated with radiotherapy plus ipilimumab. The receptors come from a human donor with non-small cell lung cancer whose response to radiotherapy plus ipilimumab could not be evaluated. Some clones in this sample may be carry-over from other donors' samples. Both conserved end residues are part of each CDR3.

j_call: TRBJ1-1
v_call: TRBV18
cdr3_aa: CASSPPGGGSTEAFF

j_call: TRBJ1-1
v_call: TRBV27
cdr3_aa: CASSERGLRAFF

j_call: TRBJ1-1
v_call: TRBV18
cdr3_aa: CASSPDRASEAFF

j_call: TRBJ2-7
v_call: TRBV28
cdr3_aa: CASRGTGLPPYEQYF

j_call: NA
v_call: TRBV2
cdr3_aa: CASSDSPDYEQYF

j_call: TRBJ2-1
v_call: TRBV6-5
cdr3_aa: CASSTGYNEQFF

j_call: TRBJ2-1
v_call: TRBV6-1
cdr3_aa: CASSGNPGFSYNEQFF

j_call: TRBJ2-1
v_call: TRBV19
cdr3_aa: CASSMGTVYNEQFF

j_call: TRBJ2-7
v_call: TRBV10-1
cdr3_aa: CASRPGGLVYEQYF

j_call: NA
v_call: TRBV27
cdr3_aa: CASSLSGDYEQYF

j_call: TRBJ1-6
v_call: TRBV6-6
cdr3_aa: CASSYRDTLHF

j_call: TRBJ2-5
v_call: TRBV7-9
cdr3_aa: CASSLAFGRGKYGETQYF

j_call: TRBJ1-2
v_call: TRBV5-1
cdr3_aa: CASSLAWPSTGQGGDGYTF

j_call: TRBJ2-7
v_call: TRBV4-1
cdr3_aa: CASSHRLAASYEQYF

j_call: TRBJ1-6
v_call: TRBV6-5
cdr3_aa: CATTPGNNSPLHF

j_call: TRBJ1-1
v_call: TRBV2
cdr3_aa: CASSESGYTEAFF

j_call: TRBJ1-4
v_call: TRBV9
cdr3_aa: CASSRDRPNEKLFF

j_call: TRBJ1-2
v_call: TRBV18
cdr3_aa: CASSPDRGNYGYTF

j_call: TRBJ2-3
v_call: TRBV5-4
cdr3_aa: CASSLASSGTNTQYF

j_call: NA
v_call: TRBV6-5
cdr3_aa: CASRGLGSDEQYF

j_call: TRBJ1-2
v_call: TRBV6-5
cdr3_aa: CASSYTGTGDYGYTF

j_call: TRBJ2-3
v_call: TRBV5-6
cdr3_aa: CASSLGYGGGQKDTQYF

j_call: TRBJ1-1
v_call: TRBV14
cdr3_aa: CASSHLPGKLNTEAFF

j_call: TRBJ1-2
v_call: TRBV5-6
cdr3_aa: CASSIYRDPGYTF

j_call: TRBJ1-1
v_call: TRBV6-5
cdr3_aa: CASSTGVNTEAFF

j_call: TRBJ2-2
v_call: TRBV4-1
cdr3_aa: CASSQEVTSGAGELFF

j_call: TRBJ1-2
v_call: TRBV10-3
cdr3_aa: CATRLEGAQYGYTF

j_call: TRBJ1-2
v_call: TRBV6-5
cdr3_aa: CASSIDRSTYGYTF

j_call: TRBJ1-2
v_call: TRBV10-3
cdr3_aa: CAISSQTGTGNGYTF

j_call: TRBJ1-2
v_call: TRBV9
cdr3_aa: CASSRTGGGGYTF

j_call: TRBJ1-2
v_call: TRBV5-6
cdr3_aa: CASSPTGVGYGYTF

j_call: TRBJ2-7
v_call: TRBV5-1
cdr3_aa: CASSSMGLPAF

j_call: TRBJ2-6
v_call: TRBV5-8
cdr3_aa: CASSSGTGRAGANVLTF

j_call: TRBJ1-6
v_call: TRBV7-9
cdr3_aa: CASSSLSGTGYSPLHF

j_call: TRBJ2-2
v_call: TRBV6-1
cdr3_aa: CASSEPGLAVGTGELFF

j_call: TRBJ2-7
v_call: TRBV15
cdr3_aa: CATSLARGAYEQYF

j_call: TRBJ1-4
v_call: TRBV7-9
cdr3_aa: CASSFGQGSREKLFF

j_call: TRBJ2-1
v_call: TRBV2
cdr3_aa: CASRQGSYNEQFF

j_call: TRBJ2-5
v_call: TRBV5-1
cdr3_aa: CASSLGSGETQYF

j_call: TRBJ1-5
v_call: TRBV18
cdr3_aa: CASSPRGVIHQPQHF

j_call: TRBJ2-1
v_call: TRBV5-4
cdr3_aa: CASSLRVERGLRFPQFF

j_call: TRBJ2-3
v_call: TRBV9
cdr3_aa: CASSVKAGITDTQYF

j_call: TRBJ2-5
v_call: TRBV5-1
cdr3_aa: CASREGETQYF

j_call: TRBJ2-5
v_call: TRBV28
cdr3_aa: CASKAGAETQYF

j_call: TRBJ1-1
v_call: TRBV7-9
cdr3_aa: CASSSPGQGANTEAFF

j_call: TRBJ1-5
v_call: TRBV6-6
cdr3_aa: CASRRDRGGNQPQHF

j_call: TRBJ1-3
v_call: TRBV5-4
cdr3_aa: CASSQAATGGAGNTIYF

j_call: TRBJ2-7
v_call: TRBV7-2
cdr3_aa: CASSLGGPSGEQYF

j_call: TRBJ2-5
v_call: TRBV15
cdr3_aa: CATSRGDGGETQYF

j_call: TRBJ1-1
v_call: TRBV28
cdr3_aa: CASRPSVNTEAFF

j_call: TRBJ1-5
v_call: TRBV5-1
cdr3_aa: CASTLDRNQPQHF

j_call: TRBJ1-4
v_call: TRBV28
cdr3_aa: CASSSTGSGSEKLFF

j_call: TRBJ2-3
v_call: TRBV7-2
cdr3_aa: CASSLSPTDTQYF

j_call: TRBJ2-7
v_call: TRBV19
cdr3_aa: CASSTGQGIGEQYF

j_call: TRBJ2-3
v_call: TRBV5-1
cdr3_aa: CASSLVREGVDTQYF

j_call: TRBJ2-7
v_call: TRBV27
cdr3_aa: CASSSRGTRPYEQYF

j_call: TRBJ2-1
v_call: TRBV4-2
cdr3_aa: CASSPNERATYNEQFF

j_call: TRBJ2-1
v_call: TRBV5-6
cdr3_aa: CASSPPFLDFLNEQFF

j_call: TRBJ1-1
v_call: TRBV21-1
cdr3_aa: CADRGEGTEAFF